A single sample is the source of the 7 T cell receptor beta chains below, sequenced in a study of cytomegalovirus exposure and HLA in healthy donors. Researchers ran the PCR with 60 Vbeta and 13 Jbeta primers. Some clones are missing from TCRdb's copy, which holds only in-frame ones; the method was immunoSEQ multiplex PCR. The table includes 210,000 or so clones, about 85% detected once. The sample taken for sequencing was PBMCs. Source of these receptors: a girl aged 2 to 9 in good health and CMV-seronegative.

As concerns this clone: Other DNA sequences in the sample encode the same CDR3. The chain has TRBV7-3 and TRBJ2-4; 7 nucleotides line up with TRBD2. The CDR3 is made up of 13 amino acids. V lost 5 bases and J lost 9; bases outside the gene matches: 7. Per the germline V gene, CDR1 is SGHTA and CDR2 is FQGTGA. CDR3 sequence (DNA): TGTGCCAGCAGCCCTGGGAGGGAGGGCATTCAGTACTTC. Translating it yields CASSPGREGIQYF.

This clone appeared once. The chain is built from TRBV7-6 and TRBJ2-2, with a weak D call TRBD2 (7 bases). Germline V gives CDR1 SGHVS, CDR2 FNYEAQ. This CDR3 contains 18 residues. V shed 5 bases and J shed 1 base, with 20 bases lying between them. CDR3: CASSLRAGGGRNTGELFF. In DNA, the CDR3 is TGTGCCAGCAGCCTCAGGGCTGGCGGGGGCCGGAACACCGGGGAGCTGTTTTTT. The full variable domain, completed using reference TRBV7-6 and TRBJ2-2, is GAGVSQSPRYKVTKRGQDVALRCDPISGHVSLYWYRQALGQGPEFLTYFNYEAQQDKSGLPNDRFSAERPEGSISTLTIQRTEQRDSAMYRCASSLRAGGGRNTGELFFGEGSRLTVL.

The CDR3 reads CASSFYPGGEKLFF. CDR3 nucleotides: TGTGCCAGCAGCTTCTATCCAGGGGGTGAAAAACTGTTTTTT. This sequence joins TRBV5-6 and TRBJ1-4; 7 nucleotides align to TRBD1. CDR3 length: 14 amino acids. Trimming took 2 bases from V and 7 from J; bases not matched to a gene: 5. Germline CDR1 and CDR2: SGHDT and YYEEEE.

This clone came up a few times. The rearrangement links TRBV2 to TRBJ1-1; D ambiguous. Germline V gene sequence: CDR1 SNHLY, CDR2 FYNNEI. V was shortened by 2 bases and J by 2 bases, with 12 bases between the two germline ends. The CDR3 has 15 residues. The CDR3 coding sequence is TGTGCCAGCAGTGAACGGTTCGGTCTAAACACTGAAGCTTTCTTT. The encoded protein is CASSERFGLNTEAFF.

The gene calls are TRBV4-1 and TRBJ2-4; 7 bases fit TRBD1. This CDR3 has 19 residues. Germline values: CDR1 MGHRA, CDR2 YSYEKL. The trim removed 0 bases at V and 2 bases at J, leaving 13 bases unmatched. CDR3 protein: CASSQEWRTGDKSKNIQYF. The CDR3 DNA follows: TGCGCCAGCAGCCAAGAGTGGCGGACAGGAGATAAGTCCAAAAACATTCAGTACTTC.

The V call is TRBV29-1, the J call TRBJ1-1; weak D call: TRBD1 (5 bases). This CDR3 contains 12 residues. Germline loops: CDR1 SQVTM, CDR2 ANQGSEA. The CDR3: CRVVTGNTEAFF. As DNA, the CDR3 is TGCAGGGTCGTCACAGGGAACACTGAAGCTTTCTTT.

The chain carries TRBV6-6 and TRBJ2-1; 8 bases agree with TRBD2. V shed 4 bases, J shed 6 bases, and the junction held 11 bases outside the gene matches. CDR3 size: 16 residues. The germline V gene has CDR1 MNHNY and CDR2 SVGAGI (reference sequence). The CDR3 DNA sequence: TGTGCCAGCAGTTCAGTTCCGGGGGGGCCCTTCAATGAGCAGTTCTTC. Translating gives CASSSVPGGPFNEQFF.